Following are 19 T cell receptor beta chains from one sample sequenced in a study of PD-1 blockade in classical Hodgkin lymphoma (dated by TCRdb to between 2020 and 2021). Explained via the paper, the time point label denotes: cycle 1 day 1 (C1D1), immediately before nivolumab initiation. Every trial patient had relapsed following autologous stem cell transplantation, and prior brentuximab vedotin exposure was what differed among cohorts A, B and C. Library preparation used the immunoSEQ multiplex PCR assay. Drawn from immuneACCESS, this table holds only the in-frame rearrangements with V and J called that TCRdb kept. Clones are partly lost; checked studies trace under half to an unresolved V gene and leave the rest unexplained. The sample table contains some 7,100 clones; only one count was recorded for about 80% of them. The ten largest clonotypes hold 50% to 75% of the sample. The specimen comprised peripheral blood mononuclear cells (PBMCs), sampled at baseline. These receptor sequences come from a human donor with classical Hodgkin lymphoma.

This clone was detected only a few times. This rearrangement joins TRBV11-2 to TRBJ2-7; D is perhaps TRBD1 (5 bases). The CDR3 loop spans 15 amino acids. Germline lookup yields CDR1 SGHAT and CDR2 FQNNGV. Trimming removed 4 bases at V and 5 bases at J, with 18 bases between. CDR3 nucleotides: TGTGCCAGCAGCTCGAAAGGGGTTCGTGGACACGAGCAGTACTTC. This sequence encodes CASSSKGVRGHEQYF.

This chain connects TRBV7-2 to TRBJ2-1; weak D call: TRBD1 (6 bases). This CDR3 spans 15 amino acids. The germline V gene has CDR1 SGHTA and CDR2 FQGNSA. Trimming left V 3 bases short and J 3 bases short, with 12 bases between. CDR3 DNA sequence: TGTGCCAGCAGCTTCGGGACAATGAACTACAATGAGCAGTTCTTC. Encoded protein: CASSFGTMNYNEQFF.

This clone has only a few counts. The chain links TRBV4-3 to TRBJ2-3; 11 nucleotides agree with TRBD2. Unmatched junction bases numbered 10, after V lost 0 bases and J lost 5 bases. CDR1 is LGHNA, CDR2 YSLEER, per germline. The CDR3 spans 18 residues. DNA of the CDR3: TGCGCCAGCAGCCAAGATCTACTAGCGGGAGCCCCTCGAGATACGCAGTATTTT. Protein: CASSQDLLAGAPRDTQYF.

The gene calls are TRBV5-8 and TRBJ2-3, with TRBD2 as a possible D gene (5 bases). The CDR3 loop spans 14 amino acids. Germline CDR1 SGHTS, CDR2 YDEGEE. Between the trimmed V and J ends, which lost 6 bases and 3 bases, there was a span of 14 bases. CDR3 nucleotide sequence: TGTGCCAGCATCCCCGCCGGGGTTACAGATACGCAGTATTTT. This codes for CASIPAGVTDTQYF.

This clone is a singleton in its sample. The V call is TRBV5-6, the J call TRBJ2-1, with TRBD1 as a possible D gene (5 bases). The CDR3 contains 14 residues. Per germline, CDR1 SGHDT and CDR2 YYEEEE. The V gene lost 4 bases and the J gene lost 7 bases, with 15 bases spanning the gap. DNA for the CDR3: TGTGCCAGCAGCCTCAGGGTGGGGTGGAATGAGCAGTTCTTC. Translated, it gives CASSLRVGWNEQFF.

By frequency in the sample, this clone is large. The chain uses TRBV7-3 and TRBJ2-7; D not resolved. This CDR3 is built from 13 residues. The V gene's germline CDR1 is SGHTA and CDR2 FQGTGA. Deletions cut 2 bases from V and 2 bases from J, with 7 bases between. Here the CDR3 reads CASSLGRTYEQYF. The CDR3 bases are TGTGCCAGCAGCTTAGGCCGGACCTACGAGCAGTACTTC.

Within the sample, this clone is medium-sized. This chain connects TRBV4-1 to TRBJ1-5; D remains unclear. CDR1 MGHRA and CDR2 YSYEKL come from the germline V gene. The CDR3 has 14 residues. V gave up 0 bases and J gave up 4 bases, with 7 bases separating them. In DNA, the CDR3 is TGCGCCAGCAGCCAAGATAGGGAGAATCAGCCCCAGCATTTT. The encoded protein is CASSQDRENQPQHF.

The rearrangement joins TRBV27 to TRBJ1-1; no clear D. Germline V lookup: CDR1 MNHEY, CDR2 SMNVEV (reference sequence). CDR3 size: 14 residues. The ends were cut back, 0 bases at V and 4 bases at J, with 9 bases in the middle. The CDR3 region has the DNA TGTGCCAGCAGTTTATCGCGGGTAAGCACTGAAGCTTTCTTT. Protein product: CASSLSRVSTEAFF.

The J gene is TRBJ2-5, the V gene TRBV5-1, with D perhaps matching TRBD1 (6 bases). From germline, CDR1 is SGHRS and CDR2 YFSETQ. The CDR3 length is 14 residues. The ends were cut back, 0 bases at V and 2 bases at J, with 8 bases in the middle. The CDR3 coding sequence is TGCGCCAGCAGCTTGGGGACAGCACAAGAGACCCAGTACTTC. It yields the protein CASSLGTAQETQYF.

This chain joins TRBV28 and TRBJ1-6; TRBD1 might be the D (6 bases). In germline, CDR1 is MDHEN, CDR2 SYDVKM. The CDR3 runs to 15 residues. V shed 8 bases and J shed 9 bases, with 20 bases lying between them. CDR3 DNA sequence: TGTGCCAGCGGTACCGGGACAAGGTTCGTTTCACCCCTCCACTTT. Amino acid sequence: CASGTGTRFVSPLHF.

This clone was detected once. The chain joins TRBV30 to TRBJ1-5; D unclear. Germline V gene sequence: CDR1 GTSNPN, CDR2 SVGIG (reference sequence). V lost 0 bases and J lost 8, with 8 bases in between. The CDR3 extends over 12 amino acids. As DNA, the CDR3 is TGTGCCTGGAGTGTATCGAGAAAGCCCCAGCATTTT. Protein sequence: CAWSVSRKPQHF. Full variable domain (outside the CDR3, taken from reference TRBV30 and TRBJ1-5): SQTIHQWPATLVQPVGSPLSLECTVEGTSNPNLYWYRQAAGRGLQLLFYSVGIGQISSEVPQNLSASRPQDRQFILSSKKLLLSDSGFYLCAWSVSRKPQHFGDGTRLSIL.

Only one count was recorded for this clone. The V gene is TRBV4-1, the J gene TRBJ2-5; D remains unclear. The V and J ends lost 0 bases and 5 bases respectively, with 13 bases between them. This CDR3 comprises 15 residues. Germline CDR1 is MGHRA and CDR2 is YSYEKL. DNA of the CDR3: TGCGCCAGCAGCCAAGAGTGGCCCGCTGTGGAGACCCAGTACTTC. Amino acids: CASSQEWPAVETQYF.

The chain couples TRBV28 to TRBJ2-5, with a possible D match to TRBD2 (6 bases). Germline CDR1 and CDR2: MDHEN and SYDVKM. V was pared by 5 bases and J by 2 bases, with 18 bases between. The CDR3 runs 16 residues. CDR3 in DNA: TGTGCCAGCAGTAGGGGTCGCGGGGCGAAGCAAGAGACCCAGTACTTC. Residues: CASSRGRGAKQETQYF.

The V gene is TRBV2, the J gene TRBJ1-4; 8 bases are shared with TRBD1. The CDR3 has 17 residues. Per germline, CDR1 SNHLY and CDR2 FYNNEI. Trimming took 6 bases from V and 3 from J; bases not matched to a gene: 12. The CDR3 DNA follows: TGTGCCAGCAGCGCCTCGACAGGGGCGGTAGCTAATGAAAAACTGTTTTTT. It yields the protein CASSASTGAVANEKLFF.

The rearrangement links TRBV7-2 to TRBJ1-6; D is uncertain. Germline loops: CDR1 SGHTA, CDR2 FQGNSA. With 5 bases removed from V and 0 bases from J, the gap between germline ends came to 17 bases. The CDR3 is 18 residues long. For the CDR3, the DNA is TGTGCCAGCAGCCCCTCCGGATGGGCTAGCTCCTATAATTCACCCCTCCACTTT. The encoded protein is CASSPSGWASSYNSPLHF.

The rearrangement links TRBV9 to TRBJ2-1; 9 positions match TRBD1. The length of the CDR3 is 16 residues. CDR1 and CDR2 from the germline V gene are SGDLS and YYNGEE. Losses at the gene ends were 7 bases for V and 2 bases for J; bases not matched to a gene: 10. CDR3 in amino acids: CASPIRQGDPYNEQFF. DNA of the CDR3: TGTGCCAGCCCCATTCGACAGGGGGATCCCTACAATGAGCAGTTCTTC.

V gene TRBV30 combines with J gene TRBJ2-3; 9 nucleotides align to TRBD2. V shed 5 bases and J 0 bases; nucleotides not matched to a gene: 3. Germline-derived CDR1 and CDR2 are GTSNPN and SVGIG (reference sequence). The CDR3 length is 14 residues. The CDR3 region has the DNA TGTGCCTGGGGGACTAGCAGTAGCACAGATACGCAGTATTTT. Encoded protein: CAWGTSSSTDTQYF.

The rearrangement links TRBV7-2 to TRBJ2-1; D gene ambiguous. The CDR3 is 15 residues long. Germline assignment: CDR1 SGHTA and CDR2 FQGNSA. The V end lost 1 base, the J end lost 0 bases, and 7 bases lay between the germline ends. CDR3 nucleotide sequence: TGTGCCAGCAGCTTAGACCCGCGCTCCTACAATGAGCAGTTCTTC. Protein product: CASSLDPRSYNEQFF.

The chain employs TRBV29-1 and TRBJ2-1; 15 nucleotides align to TRBD2. J was trimmed by 8 bases and V by 6 bases; bases with no gene match: 2. Germline CDR1 SQVTM, CDR2 ANQGSEA. The CDR3 contains 13 residues. CDR3 residues: CSVRTSGGDEQFF. The CDR3 DNA is TGCAGCGTAAGGACTAGCGGGGGGGATGAGCAGTTCTTC.